This TCR beta chain was found in a study of naive and memory T cell subsets. This clonotype has at least ten counts. Ligated cDNA underwent four rounds of PCR with nested alpha and beta constant region primers and SP2. MiXCR, run by TCRdb on the 5' RACE reads, gives a single entry per CDR3 protein. The sample includes more than 45,000 distinct CDR3 sequences, more than 7% seen only once; the top ten take more than 9.5%. There are 14 residues in the CDR3. Germline CDR1 DFQATT, CDR2 SNEGSKA (reference sequence). V lost 6 bases to trimming and J lost 0 bases, with 13 bases between them. TCR cDNA received a 3' ligated oligonucleotide that carried a UMI.

This clonotype was sampled from a male donor in good health. This chain uses TRBV20-1 with TRBJ2-3; D uncertain. In DNA, the CDR3 is TGCAGTGCCAGCGCTAGTCTCAGCACAGATACGCAGTATTTT. Protein product: CSASASLSTDTQYF.